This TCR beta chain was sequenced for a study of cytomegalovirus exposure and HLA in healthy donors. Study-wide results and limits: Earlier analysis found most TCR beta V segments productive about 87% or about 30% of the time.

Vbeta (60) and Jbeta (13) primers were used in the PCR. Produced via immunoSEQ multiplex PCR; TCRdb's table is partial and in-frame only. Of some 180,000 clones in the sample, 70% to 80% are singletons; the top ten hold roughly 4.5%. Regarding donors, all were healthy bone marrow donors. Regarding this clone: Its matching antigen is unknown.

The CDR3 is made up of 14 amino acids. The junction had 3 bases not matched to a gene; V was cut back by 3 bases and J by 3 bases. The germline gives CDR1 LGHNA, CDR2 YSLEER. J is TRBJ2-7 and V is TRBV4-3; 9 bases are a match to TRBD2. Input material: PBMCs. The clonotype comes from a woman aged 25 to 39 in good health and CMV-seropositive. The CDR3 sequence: CASSQAGGGYEQYF. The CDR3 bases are TGCGCCAGCAGCCAGGCGGGAGGGGGCTACGAGCAGTACTTC.